This record looks at one T cell receptor beta chain sequence and its context. Its antigen is unidentified. This sample also contains other DNA sequences that code for the same CDR3. This CDR3 has 14 amino acids. Germline values: CDR1 SEHNR, CDR2 FQNEAQ (reference sequence). Between the trimmed V and J ends, which lost 5 bases and 4 bases, there was a span of 14 bases. Though probably carrying unrecorded immune exposures, donors were nominally healthy at sampling. With 60 Vbeta and 13 Jbeta primers, the PCR was carried out. Profiled with immunoSEQ multiplex PCR; TCRdb holds only in-frame clones, not every one. The data contain around 130,000 clones, 8.5% to 9% of them singletons. This entry comes from a study of cytomegalovirus exposure and HLA in healthy donors. Study-level points and caveats: Presence/absence comparisons presumed near-even sequencing depth among donors.

This sequence originates from a woman in her thirties or forties in good health and CMV-seropositive. Input material: PBMCs. The chain recombines TRBV7-9 with TRBJ1-1, with D unresolved. CDR3 DNA: TGTGCCAGCAGCCCCGAGGCCGGGTTCACTGAAGCTTTCTTT. Translated: CASSPEAGFTEAFF.